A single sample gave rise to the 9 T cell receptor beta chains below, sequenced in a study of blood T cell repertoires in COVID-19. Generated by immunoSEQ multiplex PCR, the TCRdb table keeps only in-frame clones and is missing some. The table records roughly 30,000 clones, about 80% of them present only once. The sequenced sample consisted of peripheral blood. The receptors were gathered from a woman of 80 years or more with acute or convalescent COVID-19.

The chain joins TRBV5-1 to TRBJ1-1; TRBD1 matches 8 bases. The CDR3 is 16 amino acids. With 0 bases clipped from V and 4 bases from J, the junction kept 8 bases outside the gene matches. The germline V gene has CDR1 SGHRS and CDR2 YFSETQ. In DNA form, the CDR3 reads TGCGCCAGCAGCTTGGCTGGGACAGGAAAGGGCACTGAAGCTTTCTTT. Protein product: CASSLAGTGKGTEAFF.

CDR3 bases: TGCAGCGTTCGGACAGGGGCCCCCTACGAGCAGTACTTC. Translating it yields CSVRTGAPYEQYF. The chain couples TRBV29-1 to TRBJ2-7; the match to TRBD1 covers 9 bases. Germline CDR1 reads SQVTM; CDR2 reads ANQGSEA. This CDR3 is built from 13 residues. The junction had 4 bases not matched to a gene; V was cut back by 5 bases and J by 2 bases.

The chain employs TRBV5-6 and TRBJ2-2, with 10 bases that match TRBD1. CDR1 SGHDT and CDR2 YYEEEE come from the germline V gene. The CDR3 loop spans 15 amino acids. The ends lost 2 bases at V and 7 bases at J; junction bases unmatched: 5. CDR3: CASSLPGQGNGELFF. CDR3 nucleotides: TGTGCCAGCAGCTTACCGGGACAGGGGAACGGGGAGCTGTTTTTT.

CDR3 sequence reads: CASSLGTSDTDTQYF. DNA of the CDR3: TGTGCCAGCAGCTTAGGGACTAGCGACACAGATACGCAGTATTTT. J is TRBJ2-3 and V is TRBV5-4, with 10 positions matching TRBD2. V dropped 2 bases and J dropped 2; count of bases not matched to a gene: 2. Germline CDR1 is SGHNT and CDR2 is YYREEE (reference sequence). The CDR3 loop spans 15 amino acids.

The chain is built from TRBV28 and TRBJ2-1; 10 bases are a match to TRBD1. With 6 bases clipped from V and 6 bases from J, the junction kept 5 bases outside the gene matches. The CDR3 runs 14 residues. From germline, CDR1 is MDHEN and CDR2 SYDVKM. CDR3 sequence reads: CASRTGTGVNEQFF. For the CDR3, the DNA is TGTGCCAGCAGAACCGGGACAGGGGTCAATGAGCAGTTCTTC.

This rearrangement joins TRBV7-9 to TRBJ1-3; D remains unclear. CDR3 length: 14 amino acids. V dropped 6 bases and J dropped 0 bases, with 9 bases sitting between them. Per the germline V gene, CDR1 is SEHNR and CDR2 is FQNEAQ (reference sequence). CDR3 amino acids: CASRFQDSGNTIYF. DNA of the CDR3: TGTGCCAGCAGATTCCAGGACTCTGGAAACACCATATATTTT.

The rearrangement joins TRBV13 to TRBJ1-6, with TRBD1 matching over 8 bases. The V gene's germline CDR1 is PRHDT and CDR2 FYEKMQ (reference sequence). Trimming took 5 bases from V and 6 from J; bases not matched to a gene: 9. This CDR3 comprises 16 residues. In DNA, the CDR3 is TGTGCCAGCAGCCTAGACCAGGGGGCTCGTAATTCACCCCTCCACTTT. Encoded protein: CASSLDQGARNSPLHF. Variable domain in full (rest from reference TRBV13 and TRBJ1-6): AAGVIQSPRHLIKEKRETATLKCYPIPRHDTVYWYQQGPGQDPQFLISFYEKMQSDKGSIPDRFSAQQFSDYHSELNMSSLELGDSALYFCASSLDQGARNSPLHFGNGTRLTVT.

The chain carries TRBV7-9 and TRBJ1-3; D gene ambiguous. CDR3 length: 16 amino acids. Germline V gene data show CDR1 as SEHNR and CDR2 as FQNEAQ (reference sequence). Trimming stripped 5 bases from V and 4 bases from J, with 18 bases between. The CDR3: CASSPRVFTGGNTIYF. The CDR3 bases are TGTGCCAGCAGCCCGAGGGTCTTTACGGGGGGAAACACCATATATTTT.

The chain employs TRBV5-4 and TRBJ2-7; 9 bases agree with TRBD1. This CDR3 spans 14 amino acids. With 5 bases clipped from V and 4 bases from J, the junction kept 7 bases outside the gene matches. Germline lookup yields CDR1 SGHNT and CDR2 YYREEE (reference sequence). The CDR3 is CASSRTGAAYEQYF. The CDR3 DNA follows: TGTGCCAGCAGTAGGACAGGGGCAGCTTACGAGCAGTACTTC.